This entry features one T cell receptor beta chain sequence. Its antigen is still unknown. Base qualities are not at hand, and no much larger clone is one base apart. In total, 600 or so healthy bone marrow donors made up the cohort. At the time of sampling, all cohort members were nominally healthy, though unrecorded immune exposures were likely present. The donor was CMV seronegative and was included in the group of about 350 seronegative cohort members. Each donor provided a peripheral blood sample, and peripheral blood mononuclear cells were used for TCR beta sequencing. The Qiagen DNeasy Blood Extraction Kit was used to extract genomic DNA from the blood cell samples. Libraries came from the immunoSEQ multiplex PCR assay. The multiplex PCR relied on a mix of 60 forward primers for TCR Vbeta segments and 13 reverse primers for TCR Jbeta segments. The CDR3 region of rearranged TCR beta genes was amplified from genomic DNA with a multiplex PCR assay. Amplified TCR beta libraries were sequenced as 87-base-pair reads on the Illumina HiSeq System. In the source study's methods: A later analysis counted about 80 million unique TCR beta chains across the 550 to 750 repertoires, and around 12 million of these chains were shared by at least two donors. To remove PCR and sequencing errors, raw reads were error-corrected and collapsed into unique sequences using a nearest-neighbor algorithm that merged closely related sequences. Alignment of CDR3 sequences to IMGT reference sequences was used to assign V, D and J gene segments. For a sequence to be retained, a match of at least six nucleotides was required to both a V gene segment and a J gene segment. Rearrangements were called productive when the CDR3 lacked stop codons and stayed in frame with V and J; all others were non-productive. Following IMGT convention, CDR3 was defined as the stretch from the second conserved V-encoded cysteine up to the conserved J-encoded phenylalanine. The earlier analysis of roughly 590 of the donors excluded sequences that lacked an unambiguous match to a single V gene segment. An earlier analysis of some 500 of the donors classified V segments as functional when productive rearrangements were above 56.7% and as segregating when the standard deviation between donors was above 5%. To diagnose cytomegalovirus status from the catalog of TCR beta chain sequences, a statistical classification framework was built. A later analysis assigned V and J genes by comparing TCR nucleotide sequences with IMGT/GENE-DB human TR gene sequences. The TCRdist pipeline was used in a later analysis to assign CDR3 sequences and most-parsimonious VDJ recombination scenarios. A later analysis defined each TCR beta chain by its CDR3 amino acid sequence plus V-gene family, and excluded reads lacking a unique V-gene family. As a way to deal with suspected cross-contamination and a sequencing artifact, a later analysis dropped approximately 570 nucleotide sequences that were highly shared and had low generation probability. For each public chain, a later analysis derived a clonal expansion index from normalized ranks of inferred template counts within each repertoire. In a later analysis, generation probabilities were computed using a VDJ recombination model fitted to out-of-frame rearrangements, and the results were checked against IGoR. Hypergeometric tests were used in a later analysis to score TCR-TCR, TCR-HLA and TCR-CMV co-occurrence, with a repertoire-size bias correction applied to the TCR pairs. To estimate false discovery rates, a later analysis permuted the HLA or CMV assignments 20 times. In a later analysis, co-occurring TCRs were grouped using DBSCAN, with TCRdist sequence similarity added in when clustering inside HLA-allele-positive subsets. Repertoires with fewer than 30,000 or more than 120,000 public chains were left out of co-occurrence clustering, as were about 5 repertoires with anomalous nucleotide sharing. Sourced from immuneACCESS, this table was stored by TCRdb with only in-frame sequences that have V and J called. A share of the clones is absent; for the studies checked, an unresolved V gene accounts for under half, and the remainder has no known explanation. D and trimming come from the DNA, and the V and J calls and clone size come from that table. Within this sample are around 190,000 clones, with about 80% of them counted one time only. The ten largest make up under 0.9% of the sample.

These data come from a study of cytomegalovirus exposure and HLA in healthy donors (dated by TCRdb to about 2017). About the investigation overall: An earlier analysis of some 600 of the donors reported roughly 300 Gb of sequence data and around 110 million unique TCR beta sequences obtained from about 200 million T cells. HLA typing covered class I and class II loci at four-digit resolution. To decide whether each TCR beta V gene segment behaved as functional or pseudogenic, an earlier analysis of some 600 of the donors relied on high-throughput TCR beta sequencing. The later analysis used no new phenotypic data to find candidate immune exposures, relying instead on TCR beta sequences and their occurrence across donors. A later genetic analysis took genome-wide SNP genotypes for about three fifths of the roughly 700 donors and used that subset as a discovery cohort. The number of donors typed differed by locus, with roughly 629-640 for A, B, C, DRB1 and DQB1, 522 for DQA1, 600 to 610 for DPA1, and roughly 450 for DPB1. Using immunosequencing, the study profiled T cell repertoires from about 620 subjects and related those repertoires to cytomegalovirus serostatus. Five DR-DQ haplotypes were treated as single units for association and clustering because of strong linkage in the cohort. To predict cytomegalovirus infection status, the study combined high-throughput TCR immunosequencing, statistical association of individual TCRs with disease status, and machine learning. Among the roughly 400 genotyped donors, roughly 80% belonged to the genetic ancestry cluster associated with self-reported Caucasian donors. Every discovery cohort repertoire had been produced on one sequencing platform. The study was designed to test whether signatures of past pathogen exposure could be identified by cataloging public T cell receptors. Across about 380 genotyped donors of the cohort, an average of about 200,000 unique TCR beta nucleotide sequences per donor were sequenced, and 15% to 20% of those sequences were non-productive. In a later analysis, previously published TCR beta repertoires from 550 to 750 donors were re-analyzed and high-resolution HLA genotyping was added so that TCR occurrence patterns could be studied. Donor age, sex, ethnicity and CMV serostatus were collected together with the repertoire data. An early release covering 500 to 750 HLA-typed donors comprised roughly 300 gigabases of sequencing data and approximately 80 million unique TCR sequences. In addition to the first cohort of around 670 subjects, a separate validation cohort of 100 to 150 different subjects was used. Points the paper makes about the study in general: Compared with the 666-donor mean, donors in an Asian-associated ancestry cluster had fewer N-insertions in productive TCRs, according to a later genetic analysis. Most TCR sequences were observed very rarely across donors, whereas some public TCRs were present in many individuals. The classifier was reported to diagnose cytomegalovirus status with high specificity and sensitivity in both the original cohort and the validation cohort. In this cohort, only TCR beta chains were sequenced, and detectable features were limited by the absence of alpha or paired-chain data. According to the authors, the approach could potentially be generalized to other disease states and immunological phenotypes. Compared with equally common non-associated chains, HLA-associated TCR beta chains in a later analysis were more clonally expanded and had lower generation probabilities. Correlated functional status among segregating V segments might be attributable to linkage disequilibrium, but an unknown experimental factor could not be ruled out. In a later analysis, most CMV-associated TCR beta chains were found to appear HLA-restricted, with HLA associations seemingly driven largely by CMV exposure. In an earlier analysis of some 500 of the donors, most TCR beta V segments were observed in productive rearrangements about 90% or about 30% of the time, broadly matching IMGT annotations. The 87-base-pair reads could not distinguish some IMGT-functional V segments, including TRBV6-2 and TRBV6-3, so those segments were excluded. Strong co-occurrence of HLA alleles, especially DR and DQ, made assigning TCR associations to individual alleles difficult. A further reported finding was that TCR beta sequences accurately predicted the HLA-A and HLA-B alleles for most subjects in the first cohort. Presence/absence analyses assumed roughly uniform sequencing depth across donors, an assumption that may not hold. A cluster of highly shared sequence variants was judged likely to represent a technical artifact of the sequencing pipeline. For the cohort, immune exposure information was limited to CMV serostatus. According to a later analysis, TCR association rates differed among HLA loci, with DRB1 alleles showing the most associated TCRs and HLA-C alleles showing the fewest. At a false discovery rate of 0.05, a later analysis linked some 18,000 TCR beta sequences to specific HLA alleles. A few of the identified cytomegalovirus-associated TCR beta chains were confirmed in vitro to be specific for cytomegalovirus antigens. An association between a missense DCLRE1C variant and V-gene and J-gene trimming of TCR beta chains was found in a later genetic analysis and replicated in an independent cohort. Because counts were too low, seventeen rarely observed V segments, including chromosome 9 orphons, were excluded from the earlier analysis of 587 of the donors. In the study, 150 to 200 TCR beta chains were listed as associated with cytomegalovirus. HLA typing was unavailable for some donors at each locus, so association tests used only the typed subset. According to a later analysis, parvovirus B19, influenza, CMV and Epstein-Barr virus appeared linked to several top co-occurrence clusters.

The CDR3 goes from the cysteine to the phenylalanine over 13 residues. CDR3 DNA is the only sequence kept; it has 39 bases, read in frame from the first base. CDR1 LNHDA and CDR2 SQIVND are derived from the germline V gene (reference sequence). V sheds 3 bases and J sheds 6 bases, leaving 11 bases between their ends. This clonotype was obtained from a woman in her forties in good health and CMV-seronegative. The chain couples TRBV19 to TRBJ1-2, with no confidently assigned D gene. The sequenced sample was PBMCs. The CDR3 protein is CASSITFTDGYTF. The DNA is TGTGCCAGTAGTATCACTTTCACGGATGGCTACACCTTC. The entire variable domain, with the stretches around the CDR3 drawn from the reference TRBV19 and TRBJ1-2 proteins, is DGGITQSPKYLFRKEGQNVTLSCEQNLNHDAMYWYRQDPGQGLRLIYYSQIVNDFQKGDIAEGYSVSREKKESFPLTVTSAQKNPTAFYLCASSITFTDGYTFGSGTRLTVV.